Below are 23 T cell receptor beta chains sequenced from a single sample in a study of CD8+CD57+ T cells in acquired aplastic anemia. Whoever was chosen for sequencing had shown CD8+CD57+ cell expansion by flow cytometry. Genomic DNA constituted the template upon which TCR beta VDJ and CDR3 profiling was performed. MiXCR was run by TCRdb on the reads, yielding one entry per CDR3 protein. The sample yields roughly 80,000 distinct CDR3 sequences, 70% seen once. The sample was sorted CD4+, CD8+, or CD8+CD57+ T cells (not recorded which) from PBMCs. These TCRs come from a human donor with aplastic anemia.

The DNA of the CDR3 is TGTGCCATCAGGGGGACGGACTCCTACGAGCAGTACTTC. Residues: CAIRGTDSYEQYF. The V gene is TRBV10-3, the J gene TRBJ2-7; the D gene could be TRBD1 or TRBD2 (5 bases each). This CDR3 comprises 13 residues. V was shortened by 6 bases and J by 0 bases, with 9 bases between the two germline ends. Germline V gives CDR1 ENHRY, CDR2 SYGVKD.

This clonotype has a handful of counts. The chain couples TRBV10-3 to TRBJ1-3, with a tentative D call TRBD1 (5 bases). The germline gives CDR1 ENHRY, CDR2 SYGVKD. Trimming took off 1 base at V and 0 bases at J, with 10 bases between the two ends. This CDR3 has 16 residues. The DNA for the CDR3 is TGTGCCATCAGTGAGTGGGGACGGACCTCTGGAAACACCATATATTTT. It is translated as CAISEWGRTSGNTIYF.

This clonotype occurred many times. The rearrangement links TRBV9 to TRBJ2-3; either TRBD1 or TRBD2 may fit D (5 bases each). V lost 1 base and J 0 bases, leaving 18 bases between the germline ends. The CDR3 contains 18 residues. Germline V gene sequence: CDR1 SGDLS, CDR2 YYNGEE. CDR3 protein: CASSVQSGAVPSTDTQYF. For the CDR3, the DNA is TGTGCCAGCAGCGTACAATCCGGGGCGGTACCTAGCACAGATACGCAGTATTTT.

The rearrangement joins TRBV10-2 to TRBJ2-7, with TRBD1 matching 9 bases. Germline CDR1 and CDR2: WSHSY and SAAADI. The CDR3 sequence is 17 residues long. Losses at the gene ends were 6 bases for V and 0 bases for J; bases not matched to a gene: 12. In nucleotides, the CDR3 is TGCGCCAGCAGGACCGTCCCCGGGACAGGGATCTCCTACGAGCAGTACTTC. This codes for CASRTVPGTGISYEQYF.

V is TRBV29-1 and J is TRBJ2-3; D unresolved. The length of the CDR3 is 13 residues. V was clipped by 3 bases and J by 2 bases, with 9 bases between them. Germline V CDR1 and CDR2: SQVTM, ANQGSEA. The CDR3, as DNA: TGCAGCGTTGACCGGGCAACCACAGATACGCAGTATTTT. It translates to CSVDRATTDTQYF.

This rearrangement joins TRBV24-1 to TRBJ2-2; D is undetermined. V lost 7 bases and J 0 bases, leaving 8 bases between the germline ends. The CDR3 is 14 amino acids. Looked up from germline, CDR1 is KGHDR and CDR2 is SFDVKD. The CDR3 nucleotides read TGTGCCACCAGGGGGTCGGCGAACACCGGGGAGCTGTTTTTT. Amino acids: CATRGSANTGELFF.

There are a few counts of this clonotype. The germline gene is not matched at one end of the junction; a read error may be the cause. The chain couples TRBV5-5 to TRBJ2-2; the D is unclear. Germline assignment: CDR1 SGHKS and CDR2 YYEKEE (reference sequence). The CDR3 sequence is 15 residues long. The CDR3 protein is CASSLAGPNTGELFF. The DNA of the CDR3 is TGTGCCAGCAGTTTGGCAGGACCGAACACCGGGGAGCTGTTTTTT.

This clonotype was counted between two and nine times. This chain connects TRBV10-3 to TRBJ1-3; possibly TRBD1 for D (5 bases). Deletions cut 2 bases from V and 4 bases from J, with 9 bases between. Germline V gene lookup returns CDR1 ENHRY and CDR2 SYGVKD. The CDR3 length is 14 residues. CDR3 residues: CAISEGAEGNTIYF. Here the CDR3 DNA reads TGTGCCATCAGTGAGGGGGCCGAGGGAAACACCATATATTTT.

The CDR3 spells CASSEGQTYQETQYF. The CDR3 DNA reads TGTGCCAGCTCAGAAGGGCAGACGTACCAAGAGACCCAGTACTTC. The chain couples TRBV25-1 to TRBJ2-5; D ambiguous. The CDR3 sequence is 15 residues long. V dropped 8 bases and J dropped 0 bases, with 16 bases sitting between them. Germline values: CDR1 MGHDK, CDR2 SYGVNS.

This chain links TRBV2 with TRBJ2-7; D is unresolved. Trimming stripped 5 bases from V and 5 bases from J, with 7 bases between. This CDR3 is 11 amino acids long. Germline V lookup: CDR1 SNHLY, CDR2 FYNNEI. Here the CDR3 reads CASSPLNEQYF. The CDR3 coding sequence is TGTGCCAGCAGTCCCCTTAACGAGCAGTACTTC.

The chain joins TRBV25-1 to TRBJ2-1; D perhaps matches TRBD2 (6 bases). This CDR3 contains 14 residues. Germline V gene lookup returns CDR1 MGHDK and CDR2 SYGVNS. V lost 4 bases and J 7 bases, leaving 14 bases between the germline ends. The CDR3 nucleotides read TGTGCCAGCAGTGGGGCCTTGGGGGGAAATGAGCAGTTCTTC. Protein product: CASSGALGGNEQFF.

V usage is TRBV7-2 and J usage is TRBJ1-5; 7 nucleotides match TRBD1. The CDR3 spans 14 residues. V lost 2 bases and J lost 4; bases outside the gene matches: 2. Germline assignment: CDR1 SGHTA and CDR2 FQGNSA. The CDR3 region has the DNA TGTGCCAGCAGCTTAAAACAGGGGAATCAGCCCCAGCATTTT. It yields the protein CASSLKQGNQPQHF.

The chain couples TRBV2 to TRBJ2-5; D possibly corresponds to TRBD2 (7 bases). CDR1 is SNHLY and CDR2 is FYNNEI in the germline V gene. Trimming stripped 3 bases from V and 5 bases from J, with 10 bases between. The CDR3 length is 13 residues. As DNA, the CDR3 is TGTGCCAGCAGTGATGGGGGGGCTGAGACCCAGTACTTC. It yields the protein CASSDGGAETQYF.

In its sample, this clonotype was seen once. The J gene is TRBJ2-3, the V gene TRBV15; D not resolved. The CDR3 runs 13 residues. Looked up from germline, CDR1 is LNHNV and CDR2 is YYDKDF (reference sequence). V was trimmed by 3 bases and J by 0 bases, leaving 4 bases between them. CDR3 protein: CATSRTSTDTQYF. In nucleotides, the CDR3 is TGTGCCACCAGCAGGACAAGCACAGATACGCAGTATTTT.

Only a few counts were recorded for this clonotype. The chain combines TRBV29-1 with TRBJ2-2; D is unresolved. The CDR3 totals 12 residues. Per the germline V gene, CDR1 is SQVTM and CDR2 is ANQGSEA. V shed 3 bases and J shed 6 bases, with 8 bases lying between them. This chain's CDR3 is CSVEAEPGELFF. CDR3 nucleotides: TGCAGCGTTGAGGCAGAACCCGGGGAGCTGTTTTTT.

This chain links TRBV24-1 with TRBJ2-2; a weak D match, TRBD1 (6 bases). CDR3 length: 16 amino acids. Germline V gives CDR1 KGHDR, CDR2 SFDVKD. The germline V and J ends were trimmed by 0 bases and 2 bases, with 9 bases remaining between them. The CDR3 nucleotides read TGTGCCACCAGTGATTTGCCGGGACATAACACCGGGGAGCTGTTTTTT. Its translation: CATSDLPGHNTGELFF.

The V gene is TRBV4-2, the J gene TRBJ2-1; TRBD1 agrees at 10 bases. This CDR3 is 15 amino acids long. From germline, CDR1 is LGHNA and CDR2 YNFKEQ. The J segment lost 6 bases and the V segment lost 3 bases, leaving 5 bases of the junction unmatched. The DNA of the CDR3 is TGTGCCAGCAGCCACTTGGGACAGGGGACCAATGAGCAGTTCTTC. Its protein is CASSHLGQGTNEQFF.

The chain has TRBV29-1 and TRBJ2-1; TRBD2 is a possible D gene (5 bases). The ends were cut back, 3 bases at V and 0 bases at J, with 15 bases in the middle. Germline CDR1 SQVTM, CDR2 ANQGSEA. CDR3 length: 16 residues. CDR3: CSVEFSSTSSYNEQFF. The CDR3 nucleotides are TGCAGCGTTGAGTTTAGCTCAACTAGCTCCTACAATGAGCAGTTCTTC.

Concerning this clonotype itself: This sequence may be a read error, since a much larger clone differs from it by one base. V usage is TRBV6-4 and J usage is TRBJ2-1; the D is unclear. This CDR3 comprises 14 residues. Germline V CDR1 and CDR2: MRHNA, SNTAGT. V gave up 0 bases and J gave up 12 bases, with 15 bases separating them. CDR3 loop: CASSDSESAPWQFF. The CDR3 nucleotides are TGTGCCAGCAGTGACTCTGAGAGTGCCCCTTGGCAGTTCTTC.

This clonotype was seen a few times. V and J are TRBV9 and TRBJ1-6; D is ambiguous. Germline V gene lookup returns CDR1 SGDLS and CDR2 YYNGEE. V was clipped by 4 bases and J by 7 bases, with 9 bases between them. The CDR3 runs to 13 residues. The CDR3 coding sequence is TGTGCCAGCAGCCCGGAAATCAATTCACCCCTCCACTTT. This gives the protein CASSPEINSPLHF.

This clonotype was detected only a few times. V usage is TRBV27 and J usage is TRBJ2-7; 9 nucleotides match TRBD1. V lost 3 bases, J lost 6 bases, and 3 bases stayed unmatched. Germline CDR1 MNHEY, CDR2 SMNVEV (reference sequence). The CDR3 is 13 residues long. In DNA form, the CDR3 reads TGTGCCAGCAGTTTGGAGGACAGGGGCGAGCAGTACTTC. The encoded protein is CASSLEDRGEQYF.

The chain uses TRBV19 and TRBJ2-7; TRBD1 agrees at 8 bases. V lost 6 bases and J lost 3; bases outside the gene matches: 7. CDR3 length equals 14 residues. Germline CDR1 and CDR2: LNHDA and SQIVND (reference sequence). In nucleotides, the CDR3 is TGTGCCAGTAGCGACAGGGGACCTCACTACGAGCAGTACTTC. Translated, it gives CASSDRGPHYEQYF.

The chain joins TRBV6-2 or TRBV6-3 to TRBJ1-6; 8 bases align to TRBD1. Unmatched junction bases numbered 5, after V lost 6 bases and J lost 7 bases. Looked up from germline, CDR1 is MNHEY and CDR2 is SVGEGT. The CDR3 consists of 14 residues. CDR3 nucleotides: TGTGCCAGCAGGGAAGACAGGGGCAATTCACCCCTCCACTTT. Residues: CASREDRGNSPLHF.